This entry features one T cell receptor (beta chain) sequence. The sample comes from a study of blood T cell repertoires in COVID-19. Study in general: The United States, Italy and Spain were the sources of the acute and convalescent COVID-19 samples. Nucleic acid was either cDNA or gDNA, and it came from T cells, B-cell-depleted T cells, or PBMCs.

CDR1 and CDR2 (germline): LGHDT, YNNKEL (reference sequence). Trimming took 2 bases from V and 3 from J, leaving 11 bases between them. This CDR3 is built from 16 residues. Everyone who took part was roughly 18 to 100 years old, and they came from 24 US areas. Grouping used clinical history reported by participants in a survey and questionnaire. Some clones are missing from TCRdb's copy, which holds only in-frame ones; the method was immunoSEQ multiplex PCR. The table lists some 200,000 clones, just over 85% of them singletons, with around 3.5% in the top ten. The clonotype was recovered from a woman in her thirties or forties with acute COVID-19. J is TRBJ1-6 and V is TRBV3-1 (or the pseudogene TRBV3-2); no clear D. The material sequenced was PBMCs or T cells enriched from blood (not recorded which). The CDR3 protein is CASSQRAGFYNSPLHF. The CDR3, as DNA: TGTGCCAGCAGCCAACGAGCGGGGTTCTATAATTCACCCCTCCACTTT.